The 13 T cell receptor beta chains below come from one sample, sequenced in a study of CXCR3-negative and CXCR3-positive naive CD8 T cells. Study-wide points: The study found more hydrophobic TRB CDR3s in CXCR3-positive naive cells than in CXCR3-negative naive cells.

Antigen specificity for these receptors is unknown. Carrying UMI labels, the TRB cDNA libraries were prepared through 5' RACE. TCRdb re-called the 5' RACE reads; one entry per CDR3 protein, DNA not given. The specimen's table records around 60,000 distinct CDR3 sequences. The sample taken for sequencing was naive CXCR3+ CD8+ T cells from blood. Specified subset: CD45RO-CCR7+CD27+CD95- naive CD8+ T cells expressing CXCR3 (TNR3+). The origin of the receptors is a human donor in good health. Some clones in this sample may be carry-over from other donors' samples.

The chain carries TRBV6-5 and TRBJ1-5; TCRdb selects TRBD1, and the lack of DNA leaves this call unchecked. Germline V lookup: CDR1 MNHEY, CDR2 SVGAGI. The CDR3 sequence is 14 residues long. The chain's CDR3 is CASSYSGGDQPQHF.

V usage is TRBV9 and J usage is TRBJ2-1. The CDR3 extends over 12 amino acids. Germline assignment: CDR1 SGDLS and CDR2 YYNGEE. CDR3 sequence reads: CASSVTFNEQFF.

The CDR3 here is CASSDSSRGPTDTQYF. The chain uses TRBV6-4 and TRBJ2-3; TCRdb lists TRBD1, though no DNA is available to test this call. The CDR3 length is 16 residues. CDR1 MRHNA and CDR2 SNTAGT come from the germline V gene.

The V call is TRBV12-3 or TRBV12-4, the J call TRBJ1-1. CDR3 length equals 14 residues. CDR3 residues: CASSPPGWENSAFF.

This chain links TRBV5-8 with TRBJ2-3; as DNA is missing, the TRBD2 call by TCRdb cannot be tested. The germline gives CDR1 SGHTS, CDR2 YDEGEE. The CDR3 is 16 amino acids. The CDR3 spells CASSLGTSGGPDTQYF.

This chain connects TRBV6-2 or TRBV6-3 to TRBJ2-2; the TCRdb D gene call, TRBD1, has no DNA to confirm it. The CDR3 runs to 17 residues. In germline, CDR1 is MNHEY, CDR2 SVGEGT. The CDR3 protein is CASSYKPGQTNTGELFF.

The gene calls are TRBV15 and TRBJ2-1; TCRdb outputs TRBD2, but without DNA this stays unchecked. Germline V gene lookup returns CDR1 LNHNV and CDR2 YYDKDF (reference sequence). The CDR3 is made up of 15 amino acids. This CDR3 is CATSREGSYQNEQFF.

The chain links TRBV27 to TRBJ1-1. This CDR3 contains 14 residues. Germline values: CDR1 MNHEY, CDR2 SMNVEV (reference sequence). CDR3 in amino acids: CASNLGGGHTEAFF.

The chain uses TRBV5-1 and TRBJ2-1. Germline V gene lookup returns CDR1 SGHRS and CDR2 YFSETQ. This CDR3 has 13 residues. CDR3 protein: CASSLTAVNEQFF.

The V call is TRBV6-5, the J call TRBJ2-2; the D call from TCRdb, TRBD1, cannot be confirmed without DNA. Looked up from germline, CDR1 is MNHEY and CDR2 is SVGAGI. CDR3 size: 15 residues. CDR3 in amino acids: CASSYGTGVTGELFF.

The J gene is TRBJ2-1, the V gene TRBV4-3; absent DNA, TCRdb's TRBD2 call cannot be checked. In germline, CDR1 is LGHNA, CDR2 YSLEER. CDR3 size: 15 residues. The CDR3 sequence is CASSPGTRSYNEQFF.

This chain connects TRBV2 to TRBJ2-5; TCRdb calls TRBD2, which cannot be checked without DNA. CDR3 size: 14 residues. Germline V CDR1 and CDR2: SNHLY, FYNNEI. CDR3: CASRGGYYQETQYF.

The chain joins TRBV29-1 to TRBJ2-1. The CDR3 has 13 residues. Germline V CDR1 and CDR2: SQVTM, ANQGSEA. The CDR3 protein is CSVLTASYNEQFF.